This TCR beta chain was found in a study of blood T cell repertoires in COVID-19. The overall study: The United States, Italy and Spain supplied acute and convalescent COVID-19 samples.

The CDR3 loop spans 12 amino acids. V shed 9 bases and J 5 bases; nucleotides not matched to a gene: 5. Germline V CDR1 and CDR2: LNHDA, SQIVND (reference sequence). Libraries were prepared by immunoSEQ multiplex PCR; TCRdb keeps only in-frame clonotypes and omits some of them. The data hold some 130,000 clones, with roughly 80% observed a single time. The sample comprised peripheral blood. The chain is built from TRBV19 and TRBJ2-5, with 8 bases fitting TRBD1. The clonotype comes from a woman of 80 years or more with acute or convalescent COVID-19. This chain's CDR3 is CARSTGGETQYF. The CDR3 coding sequence is TGTGCCAGATCCACAGGGGGGGAGACCCAGTACTTC.